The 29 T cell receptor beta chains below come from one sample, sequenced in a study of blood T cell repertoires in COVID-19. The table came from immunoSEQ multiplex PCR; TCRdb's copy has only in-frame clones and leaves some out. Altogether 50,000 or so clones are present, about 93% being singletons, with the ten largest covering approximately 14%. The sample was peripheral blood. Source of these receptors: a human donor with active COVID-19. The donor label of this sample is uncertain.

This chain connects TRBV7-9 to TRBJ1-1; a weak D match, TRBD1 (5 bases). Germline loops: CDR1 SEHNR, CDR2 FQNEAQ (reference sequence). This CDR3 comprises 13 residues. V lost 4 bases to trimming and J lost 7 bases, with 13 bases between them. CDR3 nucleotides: TGTGCCAGCAGCTCACCGCGGGGGGTTGAAGCTTTCTTT. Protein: CASSSPRGVEAFF.

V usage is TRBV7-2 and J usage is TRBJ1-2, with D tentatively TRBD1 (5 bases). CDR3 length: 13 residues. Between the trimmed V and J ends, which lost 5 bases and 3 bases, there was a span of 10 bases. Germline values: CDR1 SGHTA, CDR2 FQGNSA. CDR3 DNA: TGTGCCAGCAGCCCAACGGGGGACTATGGCTACACCTTC. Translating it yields CASSPTGDYGYTF.

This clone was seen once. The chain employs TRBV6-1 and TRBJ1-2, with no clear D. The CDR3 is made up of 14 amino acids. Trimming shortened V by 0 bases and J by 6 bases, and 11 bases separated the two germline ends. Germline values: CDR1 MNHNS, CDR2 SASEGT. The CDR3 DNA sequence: TGTGCCAGCAGTGAAGCGAGTAGGGAGGATGGCTACACCTTC. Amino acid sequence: CASSEASREDGYTF.

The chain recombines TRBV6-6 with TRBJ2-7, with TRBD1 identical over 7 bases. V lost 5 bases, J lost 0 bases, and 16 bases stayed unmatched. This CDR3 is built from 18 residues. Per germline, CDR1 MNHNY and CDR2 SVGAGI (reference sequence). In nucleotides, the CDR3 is TGTGCCAGCAGTCGACAGGGTCCCGAACTTATTAGCTCCTACGAGCAGTACTTC. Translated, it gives CASSRQGPELISSYEQYF.

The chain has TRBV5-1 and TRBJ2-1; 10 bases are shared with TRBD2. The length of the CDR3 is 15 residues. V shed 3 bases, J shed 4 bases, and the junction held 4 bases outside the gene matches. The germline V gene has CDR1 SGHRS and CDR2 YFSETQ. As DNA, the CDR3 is TGCGCCAGCAGCTCTACTAGCGGGATTTACAATGAGCAGTTCTTC. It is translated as CASSSTSGIYNEQFF.

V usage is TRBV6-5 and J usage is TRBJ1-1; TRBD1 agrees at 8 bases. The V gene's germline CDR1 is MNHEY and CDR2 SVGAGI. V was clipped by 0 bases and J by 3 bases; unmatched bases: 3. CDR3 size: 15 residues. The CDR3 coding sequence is TGTGCCAGCAGTTACTCGGGCAGGGGGCACACTGAAGCTTTCTTT. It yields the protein CASSYSGRGHTEAFF.

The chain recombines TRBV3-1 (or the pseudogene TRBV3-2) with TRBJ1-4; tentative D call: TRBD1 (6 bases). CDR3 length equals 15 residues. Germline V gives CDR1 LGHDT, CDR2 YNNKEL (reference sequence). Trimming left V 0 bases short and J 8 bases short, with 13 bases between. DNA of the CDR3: TGTGCCAGCAGCCAAGATATCAGGGGAAACGAAAAACTGTTTTTT. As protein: CASSQDIRGNEKLFF.

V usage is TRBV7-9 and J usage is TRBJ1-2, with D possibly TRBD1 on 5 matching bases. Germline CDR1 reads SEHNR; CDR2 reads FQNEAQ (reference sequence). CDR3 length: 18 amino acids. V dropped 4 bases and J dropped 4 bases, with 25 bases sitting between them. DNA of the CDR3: TGTGCCAGCAGCTCCAGTCTGGACATGCCCCATTTTAGCTATGGCTACACCTTC. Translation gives CASSSSLDMPHFSYGYTF.

CDR3 DNA: TGTGCCACCGTAGGGACAGGGGCTGAAGCTTTCTTT. Protein: CATVGTGAEAFF. This chain connects TRBV10-3 to TRBJ1-1, with 10 bases matching TRBD1. The CDR3 sequence is 12 residues long. Germline V gives CDR1 ENHRY, CDR2 SYGVKD. V shed 10 bases, J shed 6 bases, and the junction held 5 bases outside the gene matches.

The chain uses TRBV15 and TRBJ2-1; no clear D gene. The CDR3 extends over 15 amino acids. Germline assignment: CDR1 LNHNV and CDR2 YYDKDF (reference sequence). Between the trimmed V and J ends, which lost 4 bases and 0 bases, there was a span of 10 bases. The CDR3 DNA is TGTGCCACCAGCAAGAGGTCCAACTCCTACAATGAGCAGTTCTTC. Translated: CATSKRSNSYNEQFF. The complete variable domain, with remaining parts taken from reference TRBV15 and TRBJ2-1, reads DAMVIQNPRYQVTQFGKPVTLSCSQTLNHNVMYWYQQKSSQAPKLLFHYYDKDFNNEADTPDNFQSRRPNTSFCFLDIRSPGLGDTAMYLCATSKRSNSYNEQFFGPGTRLTVL.

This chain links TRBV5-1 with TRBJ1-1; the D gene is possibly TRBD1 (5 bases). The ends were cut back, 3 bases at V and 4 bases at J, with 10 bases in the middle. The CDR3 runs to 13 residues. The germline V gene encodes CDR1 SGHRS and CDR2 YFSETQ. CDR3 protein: CASSSGGGTEAFF. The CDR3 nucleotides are TGCGCCAGCAGCTCCGGGGGGGGCACTGAAGCTTTCTTT.

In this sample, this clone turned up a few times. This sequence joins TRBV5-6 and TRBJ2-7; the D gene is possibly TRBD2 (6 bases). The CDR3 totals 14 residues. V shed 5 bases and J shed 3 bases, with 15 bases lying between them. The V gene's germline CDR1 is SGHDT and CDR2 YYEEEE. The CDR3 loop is CASSLSGTLYEQYF. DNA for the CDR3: TGTGCCAGCAGTCTTAGCGGAACCCTCTACGAGCAGTACTTC.

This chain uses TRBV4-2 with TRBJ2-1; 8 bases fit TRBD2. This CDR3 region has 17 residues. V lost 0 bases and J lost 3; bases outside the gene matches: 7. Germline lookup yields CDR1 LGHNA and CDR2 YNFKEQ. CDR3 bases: TGTGCCAGCAGCCAAGACCTCCTAGCGGGTGTCTACAATGAGCAGTTCTTC. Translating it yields CASSQDLLAGVYNEQFF.

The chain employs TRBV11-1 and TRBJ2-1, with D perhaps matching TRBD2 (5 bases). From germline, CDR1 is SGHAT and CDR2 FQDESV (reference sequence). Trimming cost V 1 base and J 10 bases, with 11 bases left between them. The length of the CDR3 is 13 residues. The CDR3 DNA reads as TGTGCCAGCAGCTTAGGGAGGACGAAAGAGCAGTTCTTC. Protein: CASSLGRTKEQFF.

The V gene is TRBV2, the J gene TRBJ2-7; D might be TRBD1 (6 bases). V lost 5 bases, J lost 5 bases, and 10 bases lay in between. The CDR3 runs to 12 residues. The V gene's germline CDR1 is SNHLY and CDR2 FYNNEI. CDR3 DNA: TGTGCCAGCAGTCGAGGGGGAAACGAGCAGTACTTC. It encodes CASSRGGNEQYF.

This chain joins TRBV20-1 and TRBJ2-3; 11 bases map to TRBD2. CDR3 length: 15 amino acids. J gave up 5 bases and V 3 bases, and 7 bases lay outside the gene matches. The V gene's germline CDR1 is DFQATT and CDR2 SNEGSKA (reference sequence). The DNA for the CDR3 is TGCAGTGCTAGTTATAGCGGGAGGGCTGGAGATACGCAGTATTTT. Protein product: CSASYSGRAGDTQYF.

As DNA, the CDR3 is TGTGCCTGGAGCCCCAGGGGGCCTGGGCAGTACTTC. Amino acids: CAWSPRGPGQYF. The chain is built from TRBV30 and TRBJ2-7; 8 bases are shared with TRBD1. CDR3 size: 12 residues. The V and J ends lost 3 bases and 9 bases, in that order; junction bases with no gene match: 7. Germline values: CDR1 GTSNPN, CDR2 SVGIG (reference sequence). The complete variable domain, with remaining parts taken from reference TRBV30 and TRBJ2-7, reads SQTIHQWPATLVQPVGSPLSLECTVEGTSNPNLYWYRQAAGRGLQLLFYSVGIGQISSEVPQNLSASRPQDRQFILSSKKLLLSDSGFYLCAWSPRGPGQYFGPGTRLTVT.

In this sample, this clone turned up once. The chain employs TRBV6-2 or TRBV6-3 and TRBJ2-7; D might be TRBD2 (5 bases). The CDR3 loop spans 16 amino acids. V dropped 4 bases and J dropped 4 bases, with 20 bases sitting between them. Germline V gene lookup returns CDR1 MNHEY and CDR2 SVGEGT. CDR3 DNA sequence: TGTGCCAGCAGTTCAGTCAGAGGGCGGGCCCTTTACGAGCAGTACGTC. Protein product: CASSSVRGRALYEQYV.

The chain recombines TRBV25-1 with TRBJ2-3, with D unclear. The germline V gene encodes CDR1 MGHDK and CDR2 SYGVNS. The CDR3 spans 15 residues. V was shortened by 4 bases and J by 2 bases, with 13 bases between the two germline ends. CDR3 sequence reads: CASSVRMGPTDTQYF. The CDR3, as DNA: TGTGCCAGCAGTGTAAGGATGGGCCCCACAGATACGCAGTATTTT.

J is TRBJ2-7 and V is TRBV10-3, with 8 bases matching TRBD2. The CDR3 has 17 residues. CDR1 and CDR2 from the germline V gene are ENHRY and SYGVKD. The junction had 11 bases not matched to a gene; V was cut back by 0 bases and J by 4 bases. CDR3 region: CAISESKTGGPSYEQYF. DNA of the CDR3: TGTGCCATCAGTGAGTCAAAGACGGGAGGGCCTAGTTACGAGCAGTACTTC.

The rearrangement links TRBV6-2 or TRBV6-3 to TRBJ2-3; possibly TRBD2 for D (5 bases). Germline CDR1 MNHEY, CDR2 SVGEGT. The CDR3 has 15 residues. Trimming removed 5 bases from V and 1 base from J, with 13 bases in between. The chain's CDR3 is CASSPGKWGTDTQYF. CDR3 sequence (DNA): TGTGCCAGCAGTCCCGGGAAGTGGGGCACAGATACGCAGTATTTT.

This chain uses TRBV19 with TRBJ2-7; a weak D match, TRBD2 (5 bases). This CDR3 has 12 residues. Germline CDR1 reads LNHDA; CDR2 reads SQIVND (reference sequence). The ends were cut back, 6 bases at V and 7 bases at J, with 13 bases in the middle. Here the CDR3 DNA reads TGTGCCAGTAGCCCCGCCTCGGGAGAGCAGTACGTC. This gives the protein CASSPASGEQYV.

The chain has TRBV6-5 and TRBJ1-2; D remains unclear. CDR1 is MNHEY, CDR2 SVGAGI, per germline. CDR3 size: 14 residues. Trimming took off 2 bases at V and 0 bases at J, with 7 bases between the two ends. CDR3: CASSYRTANYGYTF. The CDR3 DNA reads TGTGCCAGCAGTTACCGAACGGCTAACTATGGCTACACCTTC.

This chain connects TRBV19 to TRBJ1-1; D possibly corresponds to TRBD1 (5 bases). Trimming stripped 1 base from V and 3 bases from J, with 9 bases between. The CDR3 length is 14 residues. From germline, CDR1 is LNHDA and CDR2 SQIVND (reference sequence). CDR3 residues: CASSIGQGYTEAFF. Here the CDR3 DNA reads TGTGCCAGTAGTATAGGGCAGGGCTACACTGAAGCTTTCTTT. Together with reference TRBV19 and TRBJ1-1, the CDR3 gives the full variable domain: DGGITQSPKYLFRKEGQNVTLSCEQNLNHDAMYWYRQDPGQGLRLIYYSQIVNDFQKGDIAEGYSVSREKKESFPLTVTSAQKNPTAFYLCASSIGQGYTEAFFGQGTRLTVV.

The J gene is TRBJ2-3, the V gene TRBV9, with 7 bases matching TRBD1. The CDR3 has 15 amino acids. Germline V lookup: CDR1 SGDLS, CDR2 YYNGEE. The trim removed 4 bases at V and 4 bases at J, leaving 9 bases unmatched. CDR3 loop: CASSQAGGVPDTQYF. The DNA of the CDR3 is TGTGCCAGCAGCCAAGCAGGGGGAGTCCCAGATACGCAGTATTTT.

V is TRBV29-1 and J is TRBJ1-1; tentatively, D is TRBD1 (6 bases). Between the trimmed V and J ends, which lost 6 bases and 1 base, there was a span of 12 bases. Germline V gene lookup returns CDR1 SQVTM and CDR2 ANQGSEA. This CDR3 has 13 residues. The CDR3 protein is CSVQGKWNTEAFF. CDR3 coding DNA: TGCAGCGTCCAGGGGAAGTGGAACACTGAAGCTTTCTTT.

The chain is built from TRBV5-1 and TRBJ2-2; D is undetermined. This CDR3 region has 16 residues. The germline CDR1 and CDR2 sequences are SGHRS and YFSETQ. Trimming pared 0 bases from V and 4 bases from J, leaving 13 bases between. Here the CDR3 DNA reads TGCGCCAGCAGCTTGGTGGTGGCCCCAGGCACCGGGGAGCTGTTTTTT. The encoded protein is CASSLVVAPGTGELFF. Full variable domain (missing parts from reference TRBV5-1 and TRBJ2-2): KAGVTQTPRYLIKTRGQQVTLSCSPISGHRSVSWYQQTPGQGLQFLFEYFSETQRNKGNFPGRFSGRQFSNSRSEMNVSTLELGDSALYLCASSLVVAPGTGELFFGEGSRLTVL.

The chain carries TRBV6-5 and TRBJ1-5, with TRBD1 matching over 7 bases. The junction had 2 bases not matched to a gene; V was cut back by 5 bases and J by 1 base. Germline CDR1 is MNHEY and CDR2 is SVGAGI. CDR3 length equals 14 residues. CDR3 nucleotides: TGTGCCAGCAGTCAGGGGGTCAGCAATCAGCCCCAGCATTTT. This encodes CASSQGVSNQPQHF.

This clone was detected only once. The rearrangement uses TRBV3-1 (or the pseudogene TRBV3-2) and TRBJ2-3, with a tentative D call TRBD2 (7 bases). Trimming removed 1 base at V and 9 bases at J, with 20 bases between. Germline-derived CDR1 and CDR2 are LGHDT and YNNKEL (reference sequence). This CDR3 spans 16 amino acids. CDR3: CASSQGRGALGETQYF. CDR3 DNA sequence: TGTGCCAGCAGCCAAGGACGGGGGGCCCTGGGGGAAACGCAGTATTTT.